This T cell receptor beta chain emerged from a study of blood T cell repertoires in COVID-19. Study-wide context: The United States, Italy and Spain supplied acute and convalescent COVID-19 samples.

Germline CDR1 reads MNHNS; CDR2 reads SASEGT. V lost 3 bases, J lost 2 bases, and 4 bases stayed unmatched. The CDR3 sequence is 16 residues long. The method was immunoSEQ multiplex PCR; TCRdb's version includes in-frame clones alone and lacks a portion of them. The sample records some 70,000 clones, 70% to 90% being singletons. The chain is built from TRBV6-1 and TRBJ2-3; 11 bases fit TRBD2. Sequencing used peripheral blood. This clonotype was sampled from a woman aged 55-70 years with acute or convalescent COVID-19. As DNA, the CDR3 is TGTGCCAGCAGTGAGACTAGCGGGATTTACACAGATACGCAGTATTTT. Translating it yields CASSETSGIYTDTQYF.